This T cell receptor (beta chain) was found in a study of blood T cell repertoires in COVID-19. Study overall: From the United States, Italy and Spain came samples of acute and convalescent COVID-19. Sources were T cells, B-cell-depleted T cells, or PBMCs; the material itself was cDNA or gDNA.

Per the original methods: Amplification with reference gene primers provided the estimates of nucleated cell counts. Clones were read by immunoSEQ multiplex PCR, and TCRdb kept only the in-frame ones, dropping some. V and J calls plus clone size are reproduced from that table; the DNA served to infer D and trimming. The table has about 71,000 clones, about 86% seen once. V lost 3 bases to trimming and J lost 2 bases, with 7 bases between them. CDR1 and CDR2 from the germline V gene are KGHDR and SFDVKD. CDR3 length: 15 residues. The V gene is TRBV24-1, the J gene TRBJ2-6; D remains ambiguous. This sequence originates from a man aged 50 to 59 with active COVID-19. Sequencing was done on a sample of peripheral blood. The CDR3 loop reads CATSDRHTGANVLTF. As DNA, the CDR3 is TGTGCCACCAGTGATCGCCACACTGGGGCCAACGTCCTGACTTTC.